Sequencing of this T cell receptor beta chain was carried out in a study of blood T cell repertoires in COVID-19. As for the study in general: From the United States, Italy and Spain came samples of acute and convalescent COVID-19. In each case, the material was cDNA or gDNA derived from T cells, B-cell-depleted T cells, or PBMCs.

Trimming took off 0 bases at V and 1 base at J, with 7 bases between the two ends. The CDR3 runs to 14 residues. The germline gives CDR1 SGDLS, CDR2 YYNGEE. Original processing notes: Amplifying reference gene primers gave estimates of nucleated cell counts. Assay: immunoSEQ multiplex PCR; the TCRdb copy retains only in-frame clones and omits some. D and trimming were read from the DNA, whereas the V and J calls and clone size are those reported in that table. The table lists under 70,000 clones, 90% of them singletons, with 10% to 15% in the top ten. Specimen: peripheral blood. The TCR originated in a man between 60 and 75 years old with active COVID-19. The chain uses TRBV9 and TRBJ2-5, with a tentative D call TRBD2 (6 bases). The DNA of the CDR3 is TGTGCCAGCAGCGTAGACGGGGGCCAAGAGACCCAGTACTTC. The encoded protein is CASSVDGGQETQYF.